This TCR beta chain was captured in a study of blood T cell repertoires in COVID-19. Libraries were prepared by immunoSEQ multiplex PCR; TCRdb keeps only in-frame clonotypes and omits some of them. The sample includes 70,000 or so clones, around 80% of them seen just once. The clonotype originates from a middle-aged man with COVID-19, enrolled during active disease. The material sequenced was peripheral blood.

Here the CDR3 DNA reads TGCGCCAGCAGCGTGACTAGCGGGTCCTACGAGCAGTACTTC. This gives the protein CASSVTSGSYEQYF. The chain is built from TRBV5-1 and TRBJ2-7, with 10 bases matching TRBD2. With 4 bases clipped from V and 1 base from J, the junction kept 2 bases outside the gene matches. CDR3 length: 14 residues. CDR1 is SGHRS and CDR2 is YFSETQ in the germline V gene.